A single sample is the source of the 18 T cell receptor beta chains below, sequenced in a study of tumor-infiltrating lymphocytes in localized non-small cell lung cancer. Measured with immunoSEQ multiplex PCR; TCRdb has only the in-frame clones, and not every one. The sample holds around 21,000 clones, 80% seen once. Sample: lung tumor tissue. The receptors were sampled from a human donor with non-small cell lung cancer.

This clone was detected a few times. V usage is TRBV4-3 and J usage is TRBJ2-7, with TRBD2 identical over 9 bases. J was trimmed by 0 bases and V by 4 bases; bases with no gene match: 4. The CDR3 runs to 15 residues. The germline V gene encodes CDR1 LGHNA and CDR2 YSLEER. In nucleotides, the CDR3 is TGCGCCAGCAGCCGGGGACTAGCAGACTCCTACGAGCAGTACTTC. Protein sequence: CASSRGLADSYEQYF.

In nucleotides, the CDR3 is TGTGCCACCAGCAGAGATCGAGGGGCCCAGTACTTC. Residues: CATSRDRGAQYF. V gene TRBV15 combines with J gene TRBJ2-5; D is perhaps TRBD1 or TRBD2 (5 bases each). CDR1 and CDR2 from the germline V gene are LNHNV and YYDKDF (reference sequence). The CDR3 is 12 residues long. Trimming took 0 bases from V and 9 from J, leaving 8 bases between them.

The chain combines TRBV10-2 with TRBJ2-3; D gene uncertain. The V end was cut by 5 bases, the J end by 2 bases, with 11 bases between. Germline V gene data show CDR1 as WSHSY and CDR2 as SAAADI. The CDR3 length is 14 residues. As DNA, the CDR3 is TGCGCCAGCAGTTACTCCTACCCCACAGATACGCAGTATTTT. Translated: CASSYSYPTDTQYF.

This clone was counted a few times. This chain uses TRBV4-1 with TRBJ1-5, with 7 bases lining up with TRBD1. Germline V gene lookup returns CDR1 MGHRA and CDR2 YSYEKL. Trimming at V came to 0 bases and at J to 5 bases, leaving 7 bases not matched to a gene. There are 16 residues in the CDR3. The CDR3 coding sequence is TGCGCCAGCAGCCAAGATCGGGAGGGGGCGGATCAGCCCCAGCATTTT. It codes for CASSQDREGADQPQHF.

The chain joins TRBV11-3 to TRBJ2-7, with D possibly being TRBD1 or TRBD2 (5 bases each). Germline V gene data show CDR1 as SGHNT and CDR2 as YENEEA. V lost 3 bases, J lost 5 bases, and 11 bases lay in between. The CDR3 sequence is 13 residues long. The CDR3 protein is CASSFLLGDEQYF. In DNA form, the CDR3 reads TGTGCCAGCAGCTTCCTTCTGGGGGACGAGCAGTACTTC.

CDR3 in amino acids: CASSWGLAVQETQYF. The CDR3 DNA follows: TGTGCCAGCAGCTGGGGACTAGCGGTTCAAGAGACCCAGTACTTC. The rearrangement links TRBV5-4 to TRBJ2-5; 11 bases fit TRBD2. In germline, CDR1 is SGHNT, CDR2 YYREEE (reference sequence). CDR3 length: 15 amino acids. Unmatched junction bases numbered 3, after V lost 3 bases and J lost 2 bases.

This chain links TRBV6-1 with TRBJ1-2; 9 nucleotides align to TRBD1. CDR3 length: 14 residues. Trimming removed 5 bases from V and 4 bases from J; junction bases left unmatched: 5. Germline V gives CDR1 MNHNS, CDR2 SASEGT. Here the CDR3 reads CASSPGTGPYGYTF. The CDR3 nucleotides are TGTGCCAGCAGTCCCGGGACAGGGCCCTATGGCTACACCTTC.

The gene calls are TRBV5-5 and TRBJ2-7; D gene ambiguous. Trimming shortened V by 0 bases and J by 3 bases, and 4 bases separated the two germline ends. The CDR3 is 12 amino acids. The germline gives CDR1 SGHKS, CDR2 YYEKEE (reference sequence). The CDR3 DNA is TGTGCCAGCAGCTTGGACCACTACGAGCAGTACTTC. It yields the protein CASSLDHYEQYF. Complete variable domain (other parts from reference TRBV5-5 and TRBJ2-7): DAGVTQSPTHLIKTRGQQVTLRCSPISGHKSVSWYQQVLGQGPQFIFQYYEKEERGRGNFPDRFSARQFPNYSSELNVNALLLGDSALYLCASSLDHYEQYFGPGTRLTVT.

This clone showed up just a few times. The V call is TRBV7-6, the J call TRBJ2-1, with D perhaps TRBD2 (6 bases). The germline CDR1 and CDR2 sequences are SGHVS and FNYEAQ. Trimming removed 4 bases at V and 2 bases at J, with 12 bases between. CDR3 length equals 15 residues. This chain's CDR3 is CASSSASVTYNEQFF. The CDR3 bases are TGTGCCAGCAGCTCGGCTAGCGTCACCTACAATGAGCAGTTCTTC.

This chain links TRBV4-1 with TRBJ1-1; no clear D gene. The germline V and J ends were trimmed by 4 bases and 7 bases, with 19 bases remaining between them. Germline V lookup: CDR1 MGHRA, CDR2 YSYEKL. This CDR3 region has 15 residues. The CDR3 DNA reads TGCGCCAGCAGCCTCTATCAATACAGTGTAGGTGAAGCTTTCTTT. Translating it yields CASSLYQYSVGEAFF.

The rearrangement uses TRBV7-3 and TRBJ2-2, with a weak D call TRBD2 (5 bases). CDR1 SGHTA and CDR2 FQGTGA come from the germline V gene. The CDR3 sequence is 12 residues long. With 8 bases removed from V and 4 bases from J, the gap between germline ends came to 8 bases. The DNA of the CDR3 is TGTGCCAGCTACGAGGGCACCGGGGAGCTGTTTTTT. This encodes CASYEGTGELFF. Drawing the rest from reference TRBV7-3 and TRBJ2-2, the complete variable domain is GAGVSQTPSNKVTEKGKYVELRCDPISGHTALYWYRQSLGQGPEFLIYFQGTGAADDSGLPNDRFFAVRPEGSVSTLKIQRTERGDSAVYLCASYEGTGELFFGEGSRLTVL.

The CDR3: CASKGGTVPTGELFF. DNA for the CDR3: TGTGCCAGCAAGGGGGGGACAGTACCCACCGGGGAGCTGTTTTTT. V usage is TRBV6-5 and J usage is TRBJ2-2; D is perhaps TRBD1 or TRBD2 (7 bases each). The CDR3 loop spans 15 amino acids. V shed 7 bases and J shed 4 bases, with 16 bases lying between them. Germline V gene lookup returns CDR1 MNHEY and CDR2 SVGAGI.

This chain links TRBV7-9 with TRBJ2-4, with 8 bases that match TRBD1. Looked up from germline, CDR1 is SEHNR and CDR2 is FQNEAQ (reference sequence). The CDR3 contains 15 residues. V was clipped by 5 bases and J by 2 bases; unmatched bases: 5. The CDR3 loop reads CASSHRQGTKNIQYF. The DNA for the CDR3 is TGTGCCAGCAGCCACCGACAGGGGACCAAAAACATTCAGTACTTC.

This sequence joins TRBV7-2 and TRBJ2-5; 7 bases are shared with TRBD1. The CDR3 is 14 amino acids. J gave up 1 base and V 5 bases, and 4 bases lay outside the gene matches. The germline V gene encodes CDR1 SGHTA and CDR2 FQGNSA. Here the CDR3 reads CASSRDSIQETQYF. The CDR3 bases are TGTGCCAGCAGCCGGGACAGTATCCAAGAGACCCAGTACTTC.

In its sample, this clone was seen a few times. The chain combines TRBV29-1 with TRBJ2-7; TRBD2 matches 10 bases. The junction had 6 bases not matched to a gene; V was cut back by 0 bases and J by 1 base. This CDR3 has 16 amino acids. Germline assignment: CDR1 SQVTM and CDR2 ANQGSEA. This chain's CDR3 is CSVEEVIAGGSYEQYF. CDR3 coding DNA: TGCAGCGTTGAAGAAGTAATAGCGGGAGGTTCCTACGAGCAGTACTTC.

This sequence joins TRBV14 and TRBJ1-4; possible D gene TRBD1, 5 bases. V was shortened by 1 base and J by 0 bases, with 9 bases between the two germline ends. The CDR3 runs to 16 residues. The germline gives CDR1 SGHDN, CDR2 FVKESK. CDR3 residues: CASSQGLTATNEKLFF. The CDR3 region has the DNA TGTGCCAGCAGCCAAGGTCTGACAGCAACTAATGAAAAACTGTTTTTT. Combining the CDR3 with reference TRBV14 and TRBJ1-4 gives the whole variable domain EAGVTQFPSHSVIEKGQTVTLRCDPISGHDNLYWYRRVMGKEIKFLLHFVKESKQDESGMPNNRFLAERTGGTYSTLKVQPAELEDSGVYFCASSQGLTATNEKLFFGSGTQLSVL.

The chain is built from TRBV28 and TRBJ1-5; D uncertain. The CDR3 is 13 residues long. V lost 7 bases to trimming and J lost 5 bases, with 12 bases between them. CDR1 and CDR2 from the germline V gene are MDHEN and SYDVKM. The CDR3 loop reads CASTPGWDQPQHF. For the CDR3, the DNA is TGTGCCAGCACCCCAGGTTGGGATCAGCCCCAGCATTTT.

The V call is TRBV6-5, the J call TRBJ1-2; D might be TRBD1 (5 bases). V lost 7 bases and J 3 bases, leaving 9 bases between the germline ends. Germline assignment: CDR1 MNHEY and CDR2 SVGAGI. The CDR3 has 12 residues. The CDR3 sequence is CASKEGDYGYTF. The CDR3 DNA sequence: TGTGCCAGCAAGGAAGGGGACTATGGCTACACCTTC.